The sequence of this T cell receptor (beta chain) was determined in a study of blood T cell repertoires in COVID-19. On the study more broadly: COVID-19 samples collected from the United States, Italy and Spain covered acute and convalescent phases. T cells, B-cell-depleted T cells, or PBMCs supplied cDNA or gDNA.

As originally analysed: Amplified reference gene primers provided the basis for estimating nucleated cell counts. This table comes from immunoSEQ multiplex PCR, and its TCRdb copy is limited to in-frame clones, with some not included. V and J calls and clone size are copied from that table; D and trimming were computed from the DNA. Of around 77,000 clones listed, about nine tenths are singletons. Trimming shortened V by 5 bases and J by 7 bases, and 14 bases separated the two germline ends. The germline gives CDR1 SEHNR, CDR2 FQNEAQ (reference sequence). The CDR3 is 13 residues long. The sequenced material came from peripheral blood. This clonotype originated in a man between 65 and 85 years old with active or convalescent COVID-19. V is TRBV7-9 and J is TRBJ1-2, with D perhaps matching TRBD1 (6 bases). The CDR3: CASSLEGGSGYTF. For the CDR3, the DNA is TGTGCCAGCAGCCTGGAAGGGGGAAGTGGCTACACCTTC.